What follows are 25 T cell receptor beta chains derived from one specimen sequenced in a study of control samples from healthy donors and cancer patients. The repertoire was sequenced with immunoSEQ multiplex PCR; TCRdb's copy has only in-frame clones and lacks some. The table has under 450,000 clones, about 93% seen once; the top ten hold 5% to 7%. Sequencing used PBMCs. These receptors were obtained from a man between 35 and 55 years old with head and neck cancer.

V is TRBV3-1 (or the pseudogene TRBV3-2) and J is TRBJ1-3, with D uncertain. The V gene lost 4 bases and the J gene lost 4 bases, with 14 bases spanning the gap. This CDR3 has 15 residues. Germline V gene data show CDR1 as LGHDT and CDR2 as YNNKEL (reference sequence). The CDR3 is CASSRREGLGNTIYF. The DNA for the CDR3 is TGTGCCAGCAGCCGACGCGAGGGATTGGGAAACACCATATATTTT.

The J gene is TRBJ1-1, the V gene TRBV5-1; 8 bases fit TRBD1. The CDR3 extends over 12 amino acids. Germline assignment: CDR1 SGHRS and CDR2 YFSETQ. The ends lost 0 bases at V and 11 bases at J; junction bases unmatched: 3. The CDR3 sequence: CASSLETGEAFF. In DNA, the CDR3 is TGCGCCAGCAGCTTGGAGACAGGGGAGGCTTTCTTT.

The chain links TRBV9 to TRBJ2-5, with D possibly TRBD2 on 6 matching bases. CDR3 size: 15 residues. Germline V gene sequence: CDR1 SGDLS, CDR2 YYNGEE. V was shortened by 2 bases and J by 1 base, with 12 bases between the two germline ends. CDR3 DNA sequence: TGTGCCAGCAGCGTTAGCGGCACCCTCCAAGAGACCCAGTACTTC. Translated, it gives CASSVSGTLQETQYF. Filled out from reference TRBV9 and TRBJ2-5, the complete variable domain reads DSGVTQTPKHLITATGQRVTLRCSPRSGDLSVYWYQQSLDQGLQFLIQYYNGEERAKGNILERFSAQQFPDLHSELNLSSLELGDSALYFCASSVSGTLQETQYFGPGTRLLVL.

The chain combines TRBV29-1 with TRBJ1-1; D is unresolved. The CDR3 length is 12 residues. Trimming pared 5 bases from V and 6 bases from J, leaving 13 bases between. Germline V gene data show CDR1 as SQVTM and CDR2 as ANQGSEA. The CDR3 DNA sequence: TGCAGCGTTCCGGACGGTTCCTCTGAAGCTTTCTTT. Residues: CSVPDGSSEAFF.

This clone has only one observation. V usage is TRBV2 and J usage is TRBJ1-1; D unclear. Looked up from germline, CDR1 is SNHLY and CDR2 is FYNNEI. There are 15 residues in the CDR3. V was clipped by 5 bases and J by 1 base, with 14 bases between them. The CDR3 sequence: CASSNTPRGNTEAFF. As DNA, the CDR3 is TGTGCCAGCAGTAACACACCGCGGGGGAACACTGAAGCTTTCTTT.

The rearrangement links TRBV27 to TRBJ1-1; D remains ambiguous. The CDR3 sequence is 12 residues long. The V end lost 5 bases, the J end lost 2 bases, and 6 bases lay between the germline ends. Germline-derived CDR1 and CDR2 are MNHEY and SMNVEV (reference sequence). CDR3 region: CASSALNTEAFF. The CDR3 nucleotides read TGTGCCAGCAGTGCCTTAAACACTGAAGCTTTCTTT.

V gene TRBV6-2 or TRBV6-3 combines with J gene TRBJ2-7; D possibly corresponds to TRBD1 (5 bases). V was clipped by 6 bases and J by 4 bases, with 25 bases between them. This CDR3 is built from 17 residues. The germline V gene has CDR1 MNHEY and CDR2 SVGEGT. This CDR3 is CASSAPPLTGPSYEQYF. CDR3 nucleotides: TGTGCCAGCAGCGCACCACCTCTAACAGGTCCCTCGTACGAGCAGTACTTC.

The chain uses TRBV4-1 and TRBJ2-7; TRBD1 might be the D (6 bases). The CDR3 spans 16 residues. CDR1 is MGHRA and CDR2 is YSYEKL in the germline V gene. Trimming stripped 7 bases from V and 2 bases from J, with 21 bases between. CDR3 DNA: TGCGCCAGCACCCCCCAGGTACAGGGATTAACCTACGAGCAGTACTTC. This translates into CASTPQVQGLTYEQYF.

This clone was detected only once. The chain recombines TRBV11-1 with TRBJ2-2; 7 positions match TRBD1. The CDR3 totals 15 residues. Per germline, CDR1 SGHAT and CDR2 FQDESV (reference sequence). Germline trimming cut 0 bases from V and 3 bases from J; bases unmatched to any gene: 1. The DNA for the CDR3 is TGTGCCAGCAGCTTAGCAGGGGGCGACACCGGGGAGCTGTTTTTT. The encoded protein is CASSLAGGDTGELFF.

The chain uses TRBV30 and TRBJ1-6, with 7 bases lining up with TRBD1. Germline-derived CDR1 and CDR2 are GTSNPN and SVGIG (reference sequence). With V trimmed by 2 bases and J by 5 bases, 3 bases remained unmatched. The CDR3 totals 14 residues. Here the CDR3 reads CAWSRGGNNSPLHF. CDR3 nucleotides: TGTGCCTGGAGTCGAGGGGGCAATAATTCACCCCTCCACTTT.

This rearrangement joins TRBV18 to TRBJ2-1; no reliable D call. V lost 2 bases, J lost 10 bases, and 12 bases lay in between. Germline loops: CDR1 KGHSH, CDR2 LQKENI. The CDR3 has 13 residues. CDR3 loop: CASSPSAGDEQFF. The CDR3 DNA follows: TGTGCCAGCTCACCATCTGCCGGAGACGAGCAGTTCTTC.

This clone was observed a few times. One junction end disagrees with the germline gene, perhaps due to a read error. This chain uses TRBV7-7 with TRBJ2-7, with D possibly being TRBD2 (6 bases). This CDR3 is built from 13 residues. Germline assignment: CDR1 SSHAT and CDR2 FNYEAQ (reference sequence). The CDR3 DNA reads TGTGCTAGCAGCTTAGAAGGCGGGAACGAGCAGTACTTC. It is translated as CASSLEGGNEQYF.

This chain connects TRBV5-1 to TRBJ1-1; D unclear. With 1 base removed from V and 1 base from J, the gap between germline ends came to 5 bases. The CDR3 is 13 amino acids. Germline lookup yields CDR1 SGHRS and CDR2 YFSETQ. The CDR3 loop reads CASSLTRNTEAFF. The CDR3 coding sequence is TGCGCCAGCAGCTTGACCCGGAACACTGAAGCTTTCTTT.

J is TRBJ1-1 and V is TRBV6-5, with D possibly being TRBD1 (5 bases). CDR1 MNHEY and CDR2 SVGAGI come from the germline V gene. Trimming removed 7 bases from V and 3 bases from J, with 9 bases in between. The CDR3 extends over 12 amino acids. CDR3 in DNA: TGTGCCAGCACCCCACAGGACACTGAAGCTTTCTTT. It encodes CASTPQDTEAFF.

The chain is built from TRBV4-3 and TRBJ2-2; 8 positions agree with TRBD2. V lost 4 bases to trimming and J lost 8 bases; unmatched junction nucleotides: 6. This CDR3 contains 14 residues. CDR1 is LGHNA, CDR2 YSLEER, per germline. CDR3 nucleotides: TGCGCCAGCAGCCTTCGGGGGGGCTGGGGGGAGCTGTTTTTT. Translation: CASSLRGGWGELFF.

The CDR3 coding sequence is TGTGCCAGCAGCCACTTACGCGCTGAAGCTTTCTTT. Amino acids: CASSHLRAEAFF. The V and J genes are TRBV3-1 (or the pseudogene TRBV3-2) and TRBJ1-1, with D uncertain. The CDR3 has 12 amino acids. CDR1 and CDR2 from the germline V gene are LGHDT and YNNKEL (reference sequence). V was clipped by 3 bases and J by 6 bases, with 8 bases between them.

This chain connects TRBV27 to TRBJ2-3, with 10 bases identical to TRBD2. The V and J ends lost 8 bases and 1 base, in that order; junction bases with no gene match: 6. Germline lookup yields CDR1 MNHEY and CDR2 SMNVEV (reference sequence). The CDR3 is 15 residues long. The CDR3: CASGLGTSGTDTQYF. DNA of the CDR3: TGTGCCAGCGGCCTGGGGACTAGCGGCACAGATACGCAGTATTTT.

The J gene is TRBJ2-2, the V gene TRBV18, with D hard to call. Germline CDR1 reads KGHSH; CDR2 reads LQKENI. Trimming left V 6 bases short and J 4 bases short, with 15 bases between. The CDR3 contains 15 residues. Here the CDR3 reads CASSHKITGTGELFF. The CDR3 DNA follows: TGTGCCAGCTCTCACAAAATCACTGGCACCGGGGAGCTGTTTTTT.

This chain joins TRBV2 and TRBJ1-2; D unresolved. CDR3 length: 12 residues. The germline gives CDR1 SNHLY, CDR2 FYNNEI. V was pared by 3 bases and J by 8 bases, with 10 bases between. CDR3 protein: CASSDRVGGYTF. The CDR3 DNA sequence: TGTGCCAGCAGTGACCGGGTAGGGGGCTACACCTTC.

The gene calls are TRBV11-3 and TRBJ2-1; no definite D call. The CDR3 runs 13 residues. In germline, CDR1 is SGHNT, CDR2 YENEEA. V lost 1 base, J lost 5 bases, and 6 bases lay in between. As DNA, the CDR3 is TGTGCCAGCAGCTTAGCTCCCAACAATGAGCAGTTCTTC. Its protein is CASSLAPNNEQFF.

The J gene is TRBJ2-5, the V gene TRBV12-5; D tentatively reads TRBD1 or TRBD2 (5 bases each). Germline V gene lookup returns CDR1 LGHNT and CDR2 FRNRAP. The CDR3 consists of 17 residues. Trimming removed 1 base from V and 1 base from J, with 16 bases in between. CDR3 sequence: CASGLGLPGGGQETQYF. The CDR3, as DNA: TGTGCTAGTGGTTTGGGCCTCCCTGGTGGGGGCCAAGAGACCCAGTACTTC.

The chain employs TRBV12-5 and TRBJ2-3; possibly TRBD1 for D (5 bases). V lost 1 base and J lost 0, with 5 bases in between. Germline V gene sequence: CDR1 LGHNT, CDR2 FRNRAP. CDR3 length equals 14 residues. The CDR3 sequence: CASGLDRSTDTQYF. In nucleotides, the CDR3 is TGTGCTAGTGGTTTGGACAGGAGCACAGATACGCAGTATTTT.

J is TRBJ2-5 and V is TRBV5-1, with D perhaps being TRBD1 or TRBD2 (5 bases each). V gave up 0 bases and J gave up 5 bases, with 20 bases separating them. The germline CDR1 and CDR2 sequences are SGHRS and YFSETQ. The CDR3 consists of 17 residues. The CDR3 DNA reads as TGCGCCAGCAGCTTGGGGAGAGGGGCTGGGGTAATTGAGACCCAGTACTTC. Its translation is CASSLGRGAGVIETQYF.

This chain uses TRBV28 with TRBJ2-7; D perhaps matches TRBD2 (7 bases). The CDR3 loop spans 15 amino acids. Germline V gene lookup returns CDR1 MDHEN and CDR2 SYDVKM. Trimming pared 1 base from V and 4 bases from J, leaving 14 bases between. The CDR3 nucleotides read TGTGCCAGCAGTTTATATCGAAGGGGGGGGTACGAGCAGTACTTC. It encodes CASSLYRRGGYEQYF.

This clone was found a few times. This rearrangement joins TRBV27 to TRBJ1-4; no clear D. This CDR3 spans 14 amino acids. The V end lost 7 bases, the J end lost 7 bases, and 16 bases lay between the germline ends. The germline gives CDR1 MNHEY, CDR2 SMNVEV (reference sequence). The DNA for the CDR3 is TGTGCCAGCAAGGCGGCTACGAAAGTTGAAAAACTGTTTTTT. This gives the protein CASKAATKVEKLFF.